The 2 T cell receptor beta chains below all came from one sample that was sequenced in a study of T cells in Graves' hyperthyroidism and ophthalmopathy (dated by TCRdb to the late 2010s). The method behind the library was multiplex PCR. Instrument on record: Illumina HiSeq 2000. The TCR beta CDR3 regions were amplified from RNA transcripts. A first-round RT-PCR of the TCR CDR3 used the HTBI primer set with the Qiagen OneStep RT-PCR kit. The public reads were reanalyzed by TCRdb: fastp trimming at Q25, MiXCR alignment, in-frame beta chains only. Rows are unified per CDR3 protein, each entry keeping the most common DNA and genes. The sample yields roughly 630,000 distinct CDR3 sequences; 15% to 18% were counted once. The top ten clonotypes cover around 7.5% of the sample. Input material: blood. The source is a young woman with Graves' hyperthyroidism.

This clonotype was picked up many times. The chain joins TRBV18 to TRBJ1-4; D remains ambiguous. Germline CDR1 KGHSH, CDR2 LQKENI. Between the trimmed V and J ends, which lost 3 bases and 0 bases, there was a span of 8 bases. The CDR3 loop spans 15 amino acids. CDR3 coding DNA: TGTGCCAGCTCACCCTATGCTGCAACTAATGAAAAACTGTTTTTT. Amino acids: CASSPYAATNEKLFF.

Worth noting for this clonotype: At one boundary the junction diverges from the germline segment, which might be a read error. The J gene is TRBJ1-1, the V gene TRBV28, with D uncertain. This CDR3 has 15 residues. Germline values: CDR1 MDHEN, CDR2 SYDVKM. CDR3 residues: CAGSLPNPMNTEAFF. The CDR3 coding sequence is TGTGCCGGCAGTTTACCCAATCCCATGAACACTGAAGCTTTCTTT. Drawing the rest from reference TRBV28 and TRBJ1-1, the complete variable domain is DVKVTQSSRYLVKRTGEKVFLECVQDMDHENMFWYRQDPGLGLRLIYFSYDVKMKEKGDIPEGYSVSREKKERFSLILESASTNQTSMYLCAGSLPNPMNTEAFFGQGTRLTVV.